This T cell receptor (beta chain) was identified during a study of T cells in localized non-small cell lung cancer. Overall study findings and caveats: Longer overall survival was linked to higher blood T cell density. Heterogeneity is still possible, as just one tumor region was sequenced. Uninvolved adjacent lung showed higher T cell clonality than tumor.

Sequencing was performed with immunoSEQ multiplex PCR; in TCRdb, only in-frame clones are kept and a portion is missing. The sample has over a thousand clones, roughly 20% seen once. Samples of adjacent lung lacking atypia were obtained no closer than 2 cm to the tumor margin. This clone was detected only a few times. The target antigen is unknown. Germline V gene lookup returns CDR1 GTSNPN and CDR2 SVGIG (reference sequence). The CDR3 is 16 amino acids. V shed 3 bases and J 9 bases; nucleotides not matched to a gene: 10. Sequencing was performed on normal lung tissue next to the tumor, taken before any cancer treatment. The chain recombines TRBV30 with TRBJ2-1, with 14 bases aligning to TRBD2. The sequence came from a male donor aged 60 or over with stage I squamous cell lung carcinoma. CDR3 bases: TGTGCCTGGAGCCCTGCCGGGACTAGCGGGAGTAGTGAGCAGTTCTTC. It encodes CAWSPAGTSGSSEQFF.